The 18 T cell receptor beta chains below come from one sample, sequenced in a study of cytomegalovirus exposure and HLA in healthy donors. The PCR used 60 Vbeta and 13 Jbeta primers. TCRdb's copy holds only in-frame clones and misses some; the assay was immunoSEQ multiplex PCR. The repertoire holds about 180,000 clones, with about 80% as singletons. What was sequenced was PBMCs. Source of these receptors: a woman in her thirties in good health and CMV-seronegative.

The V and J genes are TRBV9 and TRBJ2-5; D may be TRBD2 (5 bases). This CDR3 contains 14 residues. With 2 bases removed from V and 1 base from J, the gap between germline ends came to 9 bases. CDR1 and CDR2 (germline): SGDLS, YYNGEE. The DNA of the CDR3 is TGTGCCAGCAGCGTTTCGGGGAGCCAAGAGACCCAGTACTTC. It yields the protein CASSVSGSQETQYF.

The V and J genes are TRBV18 and TRBJ2-6, with D possibly matching TRBD1 (6 bases). CDR1 is KGHSH, CDR2 LQKENI, per germline. The CDR3 is made up of 14 amino acids. Trimming took off 2 bases at V and 9 bases at J, with 11 bases between the two ends. This chain's CDR3 is CASSPTGNFNVLTF. The CDR3 region has the DNA TGTGCCAGCTCACCAACAGGGAACTTCAACGTCCTGACTTTC.

The chain joins TRBV29-1 to TRBJ1-1; D possibly corresponds to TRBD1 (6 bases). The CDR3 loop spans 11 amino acids. Germline V CDR1 and CDR2: SQVTM, ANQGSEA. V was clipped by 7 bases and J by 7 bases, with 13 bases between them. The CDR3 loop reads CSGGTNGEAFF. CDR3 DNA sequence: TGCAGCGGAGGGACAAATGGTGAAGCTTTCTTT.

The J gene is TRBJ2-7, the V gene TRBV5-5; 7 nucleotides align to TRBD2. Germline CDR1 is SGHKS and CDR2 is YYEKEE (reference sequence). V dropped 2 bases and J dropped 3; count of bases not matched to a gene: 2. The CDR3 sequence is 13 residues long. CDR3 loop: CASSFGGGYEQYF. CDR3 DNA sequence: TGTGCCAGCAGCTTCGGCGGGGGCTACGAGCAGTACTTC.

The genes are TRBV29-1 and TRBJ1-2; D unresolved. Germline CDR1 reads SQVTM; CDR2 reads ANQGSEA. The CDR3 covers 12 residues. Trimming stripped 5 bases from V and 2 bases from J, with 9 bases between. The CDR3 reads CSVNTANYGYTF. In DNA, the CDR3 is TGCAGCGTTAATACAGCAAACTATGGCTACACCTTC.

V usage is TRBV5-6 and J usage is TRBJ1-2, with D possibly being TRBD1 (5 bases). The CDR3 totals 17 residues. Germline V gene lookup returns CDR1 SGHDT and CDR2 YYEEEE. V was cut by 4 bases and J by 2 bases, with 21 bases left in between. CDR3 in amino acids: CASSHPGETEINYGYTF. In DNA, the CDR3 is TGTGCCAGCAGCCATCCGGGGGAAACTGAAATAAACTATGGCTACACCTTC.

This sequence joins TRBV5-5 and TRBJ1-3; D is uncertain. This CDR3 spans 16 amino acids. Germline lookup yields CDR1 SGHKS and CDR2 YYEKEE (reference sequence). The V end was cut by 1 base, the J end by 0 bases, with 11 bases between. Here the CDR3 DNA reads TGTGCCAGCAGCTTGTTGGAGACTCGCTCTGGAAACACCATATATTTT. It encodes CASSLLETRSGNTIYF.

This chain joins TRBV25-1 and TRBJ2-1; TRBD1 is a possible D gene (5 bases). V dropped 6 bases and J dropped 4 bases, with 13 bases sitting between them. The CDR3 sequence is 14 residues long. From germline, CDR1 is MGHDK and CDR2 SYGVNS. CDR3 bases: TGTGCCAGCAGGTCAACAGGACGGTACAATGAGCAGTTCTTC. Translation gives CASRSTGRYNEQFF.

This clone was picked up one time. The J gene is TRBJ1-2, the V gene TRBV7-9; D not certain. Germline CDR1 SEHNR, CDR2 FQNEAQ (reference sequence). This CDR3 has 12 residues. V was cut by 5 bases and J by 7 bases, with 11 bases left in between. CDR3: CASSLFLAGYTF. The CDR3 coding sequence is TGTGCCAGCAGCCTCTTTCTGGCTGGCTACACCTTC.

V gene TRBV5-6 combines with J gene TRBJ2-1, with a weak D call TRBD1 (5 bases). The CDR3 is 18 residues long. Trimming cost V 0 bases and J 2 bases, with 18 bases left between them. Germline CDR1 reads SGHDT; CDR2 reads YYEEEE. The DNA of the CDR3 is TGTGCCAGCAGCTTGGGGTTGGGCCAGGGTCTCGCCTACAATGAGCAGTTCTTC. Its translation: CASSLGLGQGLAYNEQFF.

J is TRBJ2-7 and V is TRBV6-5; D is perhaps TRBD2 (7 bases). V was cut by 8 bases and J by 4 bases, with 18 bases left in between. CDR3 length equals 14 residues. Germline V gives CDR1 MNHEY, CDR2 SVGAGI. CDR3 sequence reads: CASRAAGATYEQYF. The CDR3 DNA is TGTGCCAGCCGGGCGGCGGGGGCCACTTACGAGCAGTACTTC.

The J gene is TRBJ1-4, the V gene TRBV7-7; D gene ambiguous. Per germline, CDR1 SSHAT and CDR2 FNYEAQ (reference sequence). This CDR3 region has 14 residues. V gave up 2 bases and J gave up 5 bases, with 9 bases separating them. CDR3 in amino acids: CASSLRQSNEKLFF. The CDR3 nucleotides are TGTGCCAGCAGCTTACGCCAGTCAAATGAAAAACTGTTTTTT.

The CDR3 region has the DNA TGCGCCAGCAGCCAAGATAGGACAGGGAACACTGAAGCTTTCTTT. Its protein product is CASSQDRTGNTEAFF. This sequence joins TRBV4-3 and TRBJ1-1; 7 nucleotides match TRBD1. V lost 0 bases, J lost 1 base, and 2 bases stayed unmatched. Germline V gene lookup returns CDR1 LGHNA and CDR2 YSLEER. The CDR3 sequence is 15 residues long.

V gene TRBV2 combines with J gene TRBJ2-1; 14 bases match TRBD2. The germline V gene encodes CDR1 SNHLY and CDR2 FYNNEI. This CDR3 comprises 15 residues. The V and J ends lost 7 bases and 11 bases, in that order; junction bases with no gene match: 10. CDR3 in amino acids: CASTSGTSGGIQQFF. The CDR3 DNA is TGTGCCAGCACTTCAGGGACTAGCGGGGGTATTCAGCAGTTCTTC.

The gene calls are TRBV2 and TRBJ1-6; D might be TRBD1 (5 bases). CDR3 length: 15 amino acids. Germline-derived CDR1 and CDR2 are SNHLY and FYNNEI. V lost 4 bases to trimming and J lost 11 bases, with 18 bases between them. Here the CDR3 reads CASSGGRAGQAPLHF. In nucleotides, the CDR3 is TGTGCCAGCAGTGGCGGGAGGGCAGGGCAGGCACCCCTCCACTTT.

This chain links TRBV2 with TRBJ2-3; 10 bases are a match to TRBD2. With V trimmed by 3 bases and J by 5 bases, 8 bases remained unmatched. CDR3 size: 16 residues. Germline V gives CDR1 SNHLY, CDR2 FYNNEI. CDR3 residues: CASSDGAGGHRDTQYF. The DNA of the CDR3 is TGTGCCAGCAGTGACGGAGCGGGGGGGCATAGAGATACGCAGTATTTT.

V and J are TRBV9 and TRBJ2-2; D is unclear. This CDR3 is built from 13 residues. V was trimmed by 3 bases and J by 1 base, leaving 4 bases between them. CDR1 is SGDLS, CDR2 YYNGEE, per germline. CDR3 amino acids: CASSDKNTGELFF. CDR3 in DNA: TGTGCCAGCAGCGATAAGAACACCGGGGAGCTGTTTTTT.

V usage is TRBV11-1 and J usage is TRBJ2-5; D is uncertain. V lost 5 bases and J lost 2, with 12 bases in between. In germline, CDR1 is SGHAT, CDR2 FQDESV (reference sequence). The CDR3 loop spans 14 amino acids. The CDR3 sequence is CASSADLDQETQYF. For the CDR3, the DNA is TGTGCCAGCAGCGCCGACTTAGATCAAGAGACCCAGTACTTC.